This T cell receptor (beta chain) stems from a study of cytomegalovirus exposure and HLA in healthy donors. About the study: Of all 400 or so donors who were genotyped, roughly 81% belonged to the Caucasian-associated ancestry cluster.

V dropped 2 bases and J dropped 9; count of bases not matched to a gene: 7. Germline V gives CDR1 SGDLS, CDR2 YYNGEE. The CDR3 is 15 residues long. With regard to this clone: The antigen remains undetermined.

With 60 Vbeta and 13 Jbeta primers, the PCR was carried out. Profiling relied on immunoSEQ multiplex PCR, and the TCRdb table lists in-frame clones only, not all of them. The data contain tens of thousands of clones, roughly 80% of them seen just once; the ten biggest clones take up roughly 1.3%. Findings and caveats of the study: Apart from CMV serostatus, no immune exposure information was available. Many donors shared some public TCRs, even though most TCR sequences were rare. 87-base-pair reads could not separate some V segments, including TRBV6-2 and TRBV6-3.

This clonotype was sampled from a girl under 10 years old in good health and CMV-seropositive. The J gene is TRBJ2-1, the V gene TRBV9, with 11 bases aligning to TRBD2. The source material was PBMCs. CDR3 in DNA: TGTGCCAGCAGCGTGTCTAGCGGGAGGTTGGGTGAGCAGTTCTTC. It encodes CASSVSSGRLGEQFF.